This T cell receptor beta chain emerged from a study of cytomegalovirus exposure and HLA in healthy donors. Study summary: An earlier analysis identified approximately 120 million unique TCR beta sequences in 150 million to 200 million T cells. Unique TCRs from HLA-typed donors, 70 million to 85 million of them, were held in an early data release.

With 60 Vbeta and 13 Jbeta primers, the PCR was carried out. Sequencing used immunoSEQ multiplex PCR; TCRdb keeps in-frame clones, though not all of them. The table shows approximately 150,000 clones, with about two thirds occurring only once. Notes on the study in general: In a later analysis, most CMV-associated TCR beta chains appeared HLA-restricted.

V was clipped by 3 bases and J by 7 bases; unmatched bases: 6. This CDR3 comprises 14 residues. The germline V gene has CDR1 SGDLS and CDR2 YYNGEE. Concerning this clone itself: Its antigen is undetermined.

What was sequenced was PBMCs. This TCR came from a man between 35 and 55 years old in good health and CMV-seronegative. The V and J genes are TRBV9 and TRBJ2-5; 10 bases agree with TRBD2. This CDR3 is CASSDERLAGTQYF. DNA for the CDR3: TGTGCCAGCAGCGATGAAAGACTAGCGGGGACCCAGTACTTC.